Presented here are 10 T cell receptor beta chains from one specimen sequenced in a study of blood T cells in healthy people across ages. It was with a sample-barcoded 5' primer and a J-beta primer mix that a second PCR of roughly 6 to 12 cycles was run. One entry per CDR3 protein, called by TCRdb with MiXCR from the 5' RACE reads. This sample has around 1,600,000 distinct CDR3 sequences; roughly two fifths occur once, and the top ten carry approximately 4%. The sample comprised blood. All receptors derive from a woman aged 18 to 35 in good health.

Only a few counts were recorded for this clonotype. This chain uses TRBV5-6 with TRBJ2-1; D may be TRBD1 (6 bases). Germline V gives CDR1 SGHDT, CDR2 YYEEEE. This CDR3 region has 18 residues. The V end lost 3 bases, the J end lost 0 bases, and 19 bases lay between the germline ends. CDR3 nucleotide sequence: TGTGCCAGCAGCTCAAGAGGGGGTTTTCGCAGCTCCTACAATGAGCAGTTCTTC. This codes for CASSSRGGFRSSYNEQFF. Filled out from reference TRBV5-6 and TRBJ2-1, the complete variable domain reads DAGVTQSPTHLIKTRGQQVTLRCSPKSGHDTVSWYQQALGQGPQFIFQYYEEEERQRGNFPDRFSGHQFPNYSSELNVNALLLGDSALYLCASSSRGGFRSSYNEQFFGPGTRLTVL.

This clonotype has just a few counts. V is TRBV25-1 and J is TRBJ1-2; tentative D call: TRBD1 (5 bases). Germline CDR1 and CDR2: MGHDK and SYGVNS. The CDR3 extends over 13 amino acids. V lost 1 base and J lost 8, with 11 bases in between. CDR3 nucleotides: TGTGCCAGCAGTGAATCCGGGGGGGGAGGCTACACCTTC. Its translation is CASSESGGGGYTF.

This clonotype was seen more than once but under ten times. This sequence joins TRBV6-2 or TRBV6-3 and TRBJ2-6, with 9 bases fitting TRBD1. This CDR3 spans 21 amino acids. The trim removed 0 bases at V and 4 bases at J, leaving 16 bases unmatched. Germline V gives CDR1 MNHEY, CDR2 SVGEGT. The CDR3 loop is CASSYSSGDRARFGGANVLTF. CDR3 nucleotide sequence: TGTGCCAGCAGTTACTCGAGTGGGGACAGGGCCCGATTCGGAGGGGCCAACGTCCTGACTTTC.

This chain connects TRBV20-1 to TRBJ2-1; D might be TRBD1 (5 bases). This CDR3 is 10 amino acids long. Germline V gene data show CDR1 as DFQATT and CDR2 as SNEGSKA (reference sequence). V was shortened by 6 bases and J by 13 bases, with 13 bases between the two germline ends. Here the CDR3 reads CSARAVDQFF. The CDR3 nucleotides read TGCAGTGCCAGGGCGGTCGATCAGTTCTTC.

This rearrangement joins TRBV5-1 to TRBJ2-1; 8 nucleotides agree with TRBD2. The CDR3 sequence is 15 residues long. Germline V gives CDR1 SGHRS, CDR2 YFSETQ. With V trimmed by 4 bases and J by 3 bases, 6 bases remained unmatched. The CDR3: CASSGGTRIYNEQFF. CDR3 DNA: TGCGCCAGCAGCGGAGGGACTAGGATCTACAATGAGCAGTTCTTC.

V usage is TRBV5-1 and J usage is TRBJ2-1; 11 positions agree with TRBD1. Germline CDR1 SGHRS, CDR2 YFSETQ. V was pared by 5 bases and J by 10 bases, with 5 bases of the junction left unmatched. CDR3 length: 13 amino acids. The CDR3 reads CASRRDRGKEQFF. CDR3 nucleotides: TGCGCCAGCAGGCGGGACAGGGGGAAGGAGCAGTTCTTC. The whole variable domain, remainder taken from reference TRBV5-1 and TRBJ2-1, is KAGVTQTPRYLIKTRGQQVTLSCSPISGHRSVSWYQQTPGQGLQFLFEYFSETQRNKGNFPGRFSGRQFSNSRSEMNVSTLELGDSALYLCASRRDRGKEQFFGPGTRLTVL.

V and J are TRBV12-3 or TRBV12-4 and TRBJ2-3, with D tentatively TRBD1 (7 bases). The V end lost 7 bases, the J end lost 1 base, and 12 bases lay between the germline ends. There are 14 residues in the CDR3. CDR3 DNA sequence: TGTGCCAGCAACAGGGGACTCCGCACAGATACGCAGTATTTT. Translated, it gives CASNRGLRTDTQYF.

This clonotype has a handful of counts. The rearrangement uses TRBV10-3 and TRBJ2-1; 7 positions agree with TRBD1. The CDR3 totals 12 residues. Germline V gene lookup returns CDR1 ENHRY and CDR2 SYGVKD. The CDR3, as DNA: TGTGGCACACAGGGGATCTACAATGAGCAGTTCTTC. This sequence encodes CGTQGIYNEQFF.

V gene TRBV10-3 combines with J gene TRBJ1-5; possible D gene TRBD1, 6 bases. The germline V and J ends were trimmed by 9 bases and 1 base, with 10 bases remaining between them. Germline V gene sequence: CDR1 ENHRY, CDR2 SYGVKD. The CDR3 spans 13 residues. This CDR3 is CAIQGGSNQPQHF. The CDR3 DNA reads as TGTGCCATACAGGGAGGAAGCAATCAGCCCCAGCATTTT.

This chain links TRBV21-1 with TRBJ2-3; the table gives TRBD1 as D, unverified against the DNA. TRBV21-1 represents a pseudogene. This CDR3 is built from 17 residues. The CDR3 nucleotides read TGTGCCAGCAGCCTCTATCACAGGGGGGGGGCCACAGATACGCAGTATTTT. This sequence encodes CASSLYHRGGATDTQYF.